The entry below describes one TCR beta chain. These data belong to a study of T cell changes during pregnancy in multiple sclerosis. The germline V gene has CDR1 SEHNR and CDR2 FQNEAQ (reference sequence). The length of the CDR3 is 13 residues. Losses at the gene ends were 1 base for V and 7 bases for J; bases not matched to a gene: 1. The data were produced by immunoSEQ multiplex PCR, yet TCRdb's version contains in-frame clones alone and is incomplete. In the table there are 45,000 to 65,000 clones, around 93% of which are singletons. Sequencing was performed on CD4+ T cells from peripheral blood mononuclear cells, taken after pregnancy. V is TRBV7-9 and J is TRBJ1-1, with 9 bases fitting TRBD1. This TCR came from a female donor with multiple sclerosis, enrolled in a pregnancy study. CDR3 nucleotide sequence: TGTGCCAGCAGCTTAGGGACAGGGGTTGAAGCTTTCTTT. It encodes CASSLGTGVEAFF.